These 27 T cell receptor beta chains came from one sample sequenced in a study of cytotoxic CD8 clonotypes in ibrutinib-treated CLL. Method: immunoSEQ multiplex PCR; TCRdb's copy keeps in-frame clones and lacks some. The sample has about 97,000 clones, almost 80% seen once. The sequences come from PBMCs, collected after 12 months of ibrutinib treatment. The receptors derive from a human donor with chronic lymphocytic leukemia.

The J gene is TRBJ2-5, the V gene TRBV7-2, with TRBD1 matching over 7 bases. The germline V gene has CDR1 SGHTA and CDR2 FQGNSA. This CDR3 region has 15 residues. V lost 8 bases, J lost 1 base, and 10 bases stayed unmatched. CDR3 in amino acids: CASASTGVSQETQYF. In nucleotides, the CDR3 is TGTGCCAGCGCGTCAACAGGGGTCTCCCAAGAGACCCAGTACTTC.

This rearrangement joins TRBV7-3 to TRBJ2-3; D not certain. The CDR3 is 14 amino acids. V lost 4 bases, J lost 2 bases, and 10 bases lay in between. Germline V gene data show CDR1 as SGHTA and CDR2 as FQGTGA. CDR3 sequence reads: CASSSDRYTDTQYF. CDR3 sequence (DNA): TGTGCCAGCAGCTCGGACCGATACACAGATACGCAGTATTTT.

The genes are TRBV12-5 and TRBJ1-5; D gene ambiguous. V dropped 6 bases and J dropped 3 bases, with 18 bases sitting between them. The CDR3 is made up of 16 amino acids. Germline CDR1 reads LGHNT; CDR2 reads FRNRAP. CDR3 DNA: TGTGCTAGTGGCAGTGGTTACGAAGGGCTCAATCAGCCCCAGCATTTT. Translation gives CASGSGYEGLNQPQHF.

CDR3: CASSAGGAMRTEAFF. The DNA of the CDR3 is TGTGCCAGCAGCGCAGGGGGCGCGATGAGGACTGAAGCTTTCTTT. This chain uses TRBV9 with TRBJ1-1, with 8 bases matching TRBD1. V lost 3 bases to trimming and J lost 5 bases; unmatched junction nucleotides: 9. The CDR3 has 15 amino acids. Germline CDR1 is SGDLS and CDR2 is YYNGEE.

The chain combines TRBV7-9 with TRBJ1-1; D gene uncertain. Per germline, CDR1 SEHNR and CDR2 FQNEAQ (reference sequence). The length of the CDR3 is 14 residues. V gave up 2 bases and J gave up 4 bases, with 11 bases separating them. The CDR3 loop reads CASSLLGPGTEAFF. The CDR3 DNA sequence: TGTGCCAGCAGCTTATTGGGCCCGGGCACTGAAGCTTTCTTT.

The gene calls are TRBV6-5 and TRBJ2-7, with D possibly TRBD2 on 6 matching bases. Germline CDR1 is MNHEY and CDR2 is SVGAGI. CDR3 size: 12 residues. Trimming stripped 8 bases from V and 6 bases from J, with 14 bases between. Here the CDR3 reads CASGGRRGEQYF. CDR3 DNA: TGTGCCAGCGGAGGGAGACGGGGCGAGCAGTACTTC.

The chain carries TRBV28 and TRBJ2-7; D gene ambiguous. Germline V gives CDR1 MDHEN, CDR2 SYDVKM. Between the trimmed V and J ends, which lost 6 bases and 5 bases, there was a span of 11 bases. The CDR3 sequence is 12 residues long. The CDR3 DNA is TGTGCCAGCAGCGGGTGGTTCCACGAGCAGTACTTC. It encodes CASSGWFHEQYF.

The chain links TRBV11-3 to TRBJ1-4; possibly TRBD1 for D (5 bases). Germline CDR1 and CDR2: SGHNT and YENEEA. The CDR3 covers 14 residues. Trimming cost V 5 bases and J 6 bases, with 13 bases left between them. The CDR3 nucleotides read TGTGCCAGCAGCAGACAGTCTCGGGATGAAAAACTGTTTTTT. It translates to CASSRQSRDEKLFF. Based on the CDR3 plus reference TRBV11-3 and TRBJ1-4, the full variable domain is EAGVVQSPRYKIIEKKQPVAFWCNPISGHNTLYWYLQNLGQGPELLIRYENEEAVDDSQLPKDRFSAERLKGVDSTLKIQPAELGDSAVYLCASSRQSRDEKLFFGSGTQLSVL.

The rearrangement joins TRBV18 to TRBJ1-1; no clear D. V lost 2 bases to trimming and J lost 5 bases, with 9 bases between them. CDR1 KGHSH and CDR2 LQKENI come from the germline V gene. This CDR3 contains 13 residues. The CDR3 DNA follows: TGTGCCAGCTCACCAAACATTGGGACTGAAGCTTTCTTT. Protein: CASSPNIGTEAFF.

The chain recombines TRBV6-5 with TRBJ2-5, with D hard to call. V was cut by 3 bases and J by 0 bases, with 8 bases left in between. CDR3 length: 14 amino acids. Germline lookup yields CDR1 MNHEY and CDR2 SVGAGI. The CDR3 nucleotides are TGTGCCAGCAGTTATCTGGGGTACCAAGAGACCCAGTACTTC. Amino acids: CASSYLGYQETQYF.

The CDR3 DNA reads as TGCGCCAGCAGTGAGTCAGGTCTCGATTCACCCCTCCACTTT. It translates to CASSESGLDSPLHF. This chain uses TRBV10-2 with TRBJ1-6; D uncertain. Germline CDR1 WSHSY, CDR2 SAAADI. The CDR3 runs 14 residues. The V end was cut by 0 bases, the J end by 8 bases, with 8 bases between.

This rearrangement joins TRBV7-3 to TRBJ2-1; 8 bases map to TRBD1. The CDR3 is made up of 13 amino acids. Germline CDR1 is SGHTA and CDR2 is FQGTGA. V trimming: 5 bases; J trimming: 6 bases; junction bases outside the gene matches: 3. CDR3 coding DNA: TGTGCCAGCAGCCGGACAGGGACCAATGAGCAGTTCTTC. Translation gives CASSRTGTNEQFF.

The CDR3 is CASSPNKFYEQYF. CDR3 in DNA: TGTGCCAGCAGCCCTAATAAATTTTACGAGCAGTACTTC. The chain combines TRBV13 with TRBJ2-7; D is unclear. CDR1 and CDR2 from the germline V gene are PRHDT and FYEKMQ (reference sequence). The CDR3 is made up of 13 amino acids. V lost 5 bases and J 4 bases, leaving 12 bases between the germline ends.

The rearrangement uses TRBV15 and TRBJ2-5; perhaps TRBD2 as D (5 bases). The CDR3 is 13 amino acids. Per the germline V gene, CDR1 is LNHNV and CDR2 is YYDKDF (reference sequence). V lost 5 bases and J 5 bases, leaving 12 bases between the germline ends. The CDR3 nucleotides are TGTGCCACCAGCGCCGGACTTAGGGAGACCCAGTACTTC. Protein product: CATSAGLRETQYF.

The chain recombines TRBV7-3 with TRBJ1-1; D is unresolved. V was cut by 5 bases and J by 0 bases, with 10 bases left in between. Germline V lookup: CDR1 SGHTA, CDR2 FQGTGA. The CDR3 is made up of 14 amino acids. For the CDR3, the DNA is TGTGCCAGCAGCGGGAACGGAATGAACACTGAAGCTTTCTTT. This translates into CASSGNGMNTEAFF.

V is TRBV7-3 and J is TRBJ2-5; D not resolved. The CDR3 runs 13 residues. The V gene lost 2 bases and the J gene lost 5 bases, with 9 bases spanning the gap. Germline values: CDR1 SGHTA, CDR2 FQGTGA. The CDR3 loop reads CASSLEVWETQYF. CDR3 DNA: TGTGCCAGCAGCTTAGAGGTCTGGGAGACCCAGTACTTC.

The chain joins TRBV5-1 to TRBJ2-3; D is uncertain. Deletions cut 0 bases from V and 2 bases from J, with 10 bases between. CDR1 is SGHRS and CDR2 is YFSETQ in the germline V gene. The CDR3 is 15 residues long. Here the CDR3 DNA reads TGCGCCAGCAGCTTGGCTGCCAAAGACACAGATACGCAGTATTTT. Its translation is CASSLAAKDTDTQYF.

This clone was detected once. The chain recombines TRBV30 with TRBJ2-7, with D tentatively TRBD1 (6 bases). V was cut by 5 bases and J by 2 bases, with 22 bases left in between. Germline CDR1 reads GTSNPN; CDR2 reads SVGIG (reference sequence). The CDR3 sequence is 16 residues long. The CDR3 coding sequence is TGTGCCTGGGGCCCGTCGGGTCAGGGGCCGGCCTACGAGCAGTACTTC. Translating gives CAWGPSGQGPAYEQYF.

This clone turned up a few times. The chain uses TRBV7-6 and TRBJ1-6; TRBD1 matches 10 bases. CDR1 is SGHVS and CDR2 is FNYEAQ in the germline V gene. Trimming took 6 bases from V and 9 from J; bases not matched to a gene: 5. The CDR3 loop spans 14 amino acids. The CDR3 bases are TGTGCCAGCAGTCGGACAGGGGGAGCTTCACCCCTCCACTTT. Residues: CASSRTGGASPLHF.

This clone was detected a few times. V is TRBV7-9 and J is TRBJ2-2; 8 bases are shared with TRBD1. Per germline, CDR1 SEHNR and CDR2 FQNEAQ (reference sequence). The CDR3 consists of 15 residues. V lost 7 bases, J lost 8 bases, and 12 bases stayed unmatched. CDR3 sequence reads: CASKQGATPTGELFF. In DNA form, the CDR3 reads TGTGCCAGCAAGCAGGGGGCGACCCCCACGGGGGAGCTGTTTTTT.

The chain links TRBV21-1 to TRBJ2-7; TRBD1 is the table's D call and was not checked against the DNA. TRBV21-1 is classified as a pseudogene. The length of the CDR3 is 16 residues. CDR3: CASSKQHRGNSYEQYF. The CDR3 region has the DNA TGTGCCAGCAGCAAACAACACAGGGGCAACTCCTACGAGCAGTACTTC.

The chain has TRBV10-2 and TRBJ2-5, with TRBD2 matching over 10 bases. V gave up 6 bases and J gave up 5 bases; unmatched junction bases: 6. Germline-derived CDR1 and CDR2 are WSHSY and SAAADI. This CDR3 has 14 residues. The CDR3 DNA reads as TGCGCCAGCAGCCTAGCGGGGGCGGGTGAGACCCAGTACTTC. Its protein is CASSLAGAGETQYF.

In this sample, this clone turned up once. The gene calls are TRBV6-1 and TRBJ1-6, with TRBD1 matching 7 bases. Germline V gene sequence: CDR1 MNHNS, CDR2 SASEGT. This CDR3 spans 15 amino acids. The junction had 8 bases not matched to a gene; V was cut back by 3 bases and J by 9 bases. Written as DNA, the CDR3 is TGTGCCAGCAGTGAGACAGGACAGGCGGCTTCACCCCTCCACTTT. Translation gives CASSETGQAASPLHF.

The rearrangement links TRBV28 to TRBJ1-1; TRBD1 might be the D (5 bases). Trimming removed 6 bases at V and 1 base at J, with 9 bases between. Germline V CDR1 and CDR2: MDHEN, SYDVKM. The CDR3 loop spans 13 amino acids. Written as DNA, the CDR3 is TGTGCCAGCAGATCCGGGACGAACACTGAAGCTTTCTTT. This sequence encodes CASRSGTNTEAFF.

The sample holds a few counts of this clone. CDR3 sequence reads: CASSQDHRNRALNQPQHF. The DNA of the CDR3 is TGTGCCAGCAGCCAAGATCATCGGAACAGGGCCCTAAATCAGCCCCAGCATTTT. This rearrangement joins TRBV14 to TRBJ1-5; D perhaps matches TRBD1 (6 bases). The CDR3 spans 18 residues. Germline values: CDR1 SGHDN, CDR2 FVKESK. V dropped 0 bases and J dropped 4 bases, with 19 bases sitting between them.

This sequence joins TRBV25-1 and TRBJ1-6; TRBD1 might be the D (5 bases). The germline gives CDR1 MGHDK, CDR2 SYGVNS. V dropped 3 bases and J dropped 4 bases, with 10 bases sitting between them. The CDR3 has 15 residues. The DNA for the CDR3 is TGTGCCAGCAGTGAGCAGGGTCTTTATAATTCACCCCTCCACTTT. This translates into CASSEQGLYNSPLHF.

Worth noting for this clone: The same CDR3 is also encoded by other DNA sequences in this sample. The J gene is TRBJ2-1, the V gene TRBV7-9, with 9 bases that match TRBD1. V dropped 5 bases and J dropped 8; count of bases not matched to a gene: 10. The CDR3 runs 15 residues. CDR1 is SEHNR, CDR2 FQNEAQ, per germline (reference sequence). This CDR3 is CASSRRRDREHEQFF. CDR3 nucleotide sequence: TGTGCCAGCAGCAGACGCCGGGACAGGGAACATGAGCAGTTCTTC.